This T cell receptor beta chain was sequenced for a study of blood T cell repertoires in COVID-19. Turning to the study itself: Sites in the United States, Italy and Spain provided acute and convalescent COVID-19 samples. Sample material is recorded as cDNA or gDNA derived from T cells, B-cell-depleted T cells, or PBMCs.

Per the authors' pipeline: Quantification of nucleated cells was approximated via reference gene primer amplification. Some clones are missing from TCRdb's copy, which holds only in-frame ones; the method was immunoSEQ multiplex PCR. The DNA gave D and trimming, while V, J and clone size come from that table. Among about 200,000 clones listed, approximately 81% were seen once. Germline-derived CDR1 and CDR2 are SGDLS and YYNGEE. The CDR3 covers 14 residues. With 0 bases removed from V and 2 bases from J, the gap between germline ends came to 8 bases. With regard to this clone: Other DNA sequences of this sample code for an identical CDR3.

The sequence derives from a woman of 80 years or more with acute or convalescent COVID-19. The V and J genes are TRBV9 and TRBJ1-2, with a tentative D call TRBD1 (6 bases). Material: peripheral blood. The CDR3 sequence: CASSVGRGNYGYTF. Here the CDR3 DNA reads TGTGCCAGCAGCGTAGGTAGGGGGAACTATGGCTACACCTTC.